This note documents a single TCR beta chain sequence. As yet, its antigen is unknown. These data belong to a study of OX40 agonist ivuxolimab in advanced cancers. Background on the study: Every 2 weeks, patients got intravenous ivuxolimab at one of six dose levels (0.01-10 mg/kg). Each dose-escalation patient presented with hepatocellular carcinoma, melanoma, renal cell or head and neck cancer. Study outcomes and limitations: CD8+ T cells showed, on average, more clonal expansion than CD4+ cells. Expansion of clones was among the lowest in partial responders at 0.1-3.0 mg/kg.

The protocol was immunoSEQ multiplex PCR, while the TCRdb copy is restricted to in-frame clones and leaves out a portion. Of more than 50,000 clones listed, just under 85% were seen once; the top ten hold roughly 3.5%. Germline assignment: CDR1 SNHLY and CDR2 FYNNEI. The V end lost 8 bases, the J end lost 6 bases, and 12 bases lay between the germline ends. The CDR3 is made up of 12 amino acids. This clonotype was obtained from an adult with an advanced solid tumor such as melanoma, head and neck, liver or kidney cancer. The chain is built from TRBV2 and TRBJ2-3; D is uncertain. The input for sequencing was CD4+ or CD8+ T cells sorted from blood, taken in a trial of the OX40 agonist ivuxolimab. CDR3 loop: CASGLGADTQYF. The DNA of the CDR3 is TGTGCCAGCGGGTTAGGTGCCGATACGCAGTATTTT.